Listed below are T cell receptor beta chains from one sample, sequenced in a study of cytomegalovirus exposure and HLA in healthy donors. TCRdb's copy holds only in-frame clones and misses some; the assay was immunoSEQ multiplex PCR. The sample has about 96,000 clones, under 85% seen once; the top ten hold under 8%. The sequenced material came from PBMCs. The source is a man aged 45-60 years in good health and CMV-seropositive. The CDR3 runs from the conserved cysteine through the conserved F or W. The D gene is left open where the match is weak. For some rows the clone size is stated as once, few or many, or as a class when expanded; others skip it.

>TRBV5-1|TRBJ2-2|TRBD1|-
CASSSRGLGTGELFF
TGCGCCAGCAGCTCTAGGGGGCTCGGAACCGGGGAGCTGTTTTTT
>TRBV4-2|TRBJ1-5|TRBD1|-
CASSQDSAGTGEGNQPQHF
TGTGCCAGCAGCCAAGATTCGGCCGGGACAGGGGAAGGGAATCAGCCCCAGCATTTT
>TRBV29-1|TRBJ2-5|-|-
CSVVMALQETQYF
TGCAGCGTTGTGATGGCCCTCCAAGAGACCCAGTACTTC
>TRBV7-9|TRBJ2-1|-|-
CASSPEWSEQFF
TGTGCCAGCAGCCCAGAATGGAGTGAGCAGTTCTTC
>TRBV19|TRBJ1-2|TRBD1|-
CASQRTGDYGYTF
TGTGCCAGCCAAAGAACAGGGGACTATGGCTACACCTTC
>TRBV5-6|TRBJ2-5|TRBD1|-
CASSQSQGGETQYF
TGTGCCAGCAGCCAGTCACAGGGGGGAGAGACCCAGTACTTC
>TRBV11-3|TRBJ2-7|-|-
CASSPGERNEQYF
TGTGCCAGCAGCCCAGGGGAGAGGAACGAGCAGTACTTC
>TRBV25-1|TRBJ2-7|TRBD1|-
CASSPQGFSYEQYF
TGTGCCAGCAGCCCACAGGGGTTCTCCTACGAGCAGTACTTC
>TRBV10-3|TRBJ1-3|-|-
CAISAGSTGNTIYF
TGTGCCATCAGTGCAGGGTCGACGGGAAACACCATATATTTT
>TRBV9|TRBJ2-2|-|-
CASSSYSANTGELFF
TGTGCCAGCAGCTCCTACAGTGCGAACACCGGGGAGCTGTTTTTT
>TRBV7-2|TRBJ2-3|TRBD2|-
CAIGGGSDTQYF
TGTGCCATCGGCGGGGGGTCAGATACGCAGTATTTT
>TRBV9|TRBJ1-3|-|-
CASSAGQSSGNTIYF
TGTGCCAGCAGCGCCGGACAGAGCTCTGGAAACACCATATATTTT
>TRBV19|TRBJ2-3|TRBD2|-
CASSPTSGSTDTQYF
TGTGCCAGTAGCCCGACTAGCGGGAGCACAGATACGCAGTATTTT
>TRBV5-6|TRBJ1-2|-|-
CASRGYGYPF
TGTGCCAGCAGGGGCTATGGCTACCCCTTC
>TRBV29-1|TRBJ1-5|TRBD1|-
CSVRDRGPDQPQHF
TGCAGCGTAAGAGACAGGGGCCCTGATCAGCCCCAGCATTTT
>TRBV11-2|TRBJ2-5|TRBD1|-
CASSLAPTGLQETQYF
TGTGCCAGCAGCTTAGCTCCGACAGGGTTACAAGAGACCCAGTACTTC
>TRBV4-3|TRBJ1-3|-|once
CASSQEAGTPGNTIYF
TGCGCCAGCAGCCAAGAGGCAGGAACCCCTGGAAACACCATATATTTT
>TRBV11-2|TRBJ2-2|TRBD1|-
CASSLWTDRGYTGELFF
TGTGCCAGCAGCTTATGGACGGACAGGGGGTACACCGGGGAGCTGTTTTTT
>TRBV6-5|TRBJ1-6|TRBD1|-
CASRAGQGNSPLHF
TGTGCCAGCAGGGCTGGACAGGGTAATTCACCCCTCCACTTT
>TRBV15|TRBJ1-2|-|-
CATSREKTGGYGYPF
TGTGCCACCAGCAGAGAAAAGACAGGTGGATATGGCTACCCCTTC
>TRBV13|TRBJ2-5|TRBD2|once
CASSLDSSGGGQETQYF
TGTGCCAGCAGCTTAGATTCTAGCGGGGGGGGTCAAGAGACCCAGTACTTC
>TRBV7-2|TRBJ2-3|-|-
CASSLGRGGRTDTQYF
TGTGCCAGCAGCTTAGGAAGGGGGGGCCGGACAGATACGCAGTATTTT
>TRBV7-6|TRBJ2-2|TRBD2|-
CASSSGLAGGPGELFF
TGTGCCAGCAGCTCCGGACTAGCGGGGGGGCCCGGGGAGCTGTTTTTT
>TRBV19|TRBJ1-2|-|-
CASSSPGWTYHGYTF
TGTGCCAGTAGTTCTCCGGGCTGGACATATCATGGCTACACCTTC
>TRBV6-5|TRBJ1-1|TRBD1|-
CASSYSDRMNTEAFF
TGTGCCAGCAGTTACTCGGACAGGATGAACACTGAAGCTTTCTTT
>TRBV11-2|TRBJ2-1|-|-
CASSLVRVPSYNEQFF
TGTGCCAGCAGCTTAGTCAGGGTTCCCTCCTACAATGAGCAGTTCTTC
>TRBV20-1|TRBJ2-5|-|-
CSAAGLETQYF
TGCAGTGCGGCCGGACTAGAGACCCAGTACTTC
>TRBV19|TRBJ2-1|TRBD2|few
CASSARGGVNEQFF
TGTGCCAGTAGTGCCCGCGGGGGGGTCAATGAGCAGTTCTTC
>TRBV4-3|TRBJ2-5|-|-
CASSREGGQETQYF
TGCGCCAGCAGCCGTGAGGGGGGGCAAGAGACCCAGTACTTC
>TRBV7-2|TRBJ1-5|-|-
CASSFDRLNQPQHF
TGTGCCAGCAGCTTTGACAGACTCAATCAGCCCCAGCATTTT
>TRBV18|TRBJ1-2|TRBD1|-
CASSPGQGNNYGYTF
TGTGCCAGCTCACCTGGACAGGGTAATAACTATGGCTACACCTTC
>TRBV7-2|TRBJ2-1|TRBD1|-
CASSLSFSFGQGAGEQFF
TGTGCCAGCAGCTTATCGTTTTCGTTTGGACAGGGGGCTGGCGAGCAGTTCTTC
>TRBV28|TRBJ2-3|-|once
CASTPDTSTDTQYF
TGTGCCAGCACCCCGGACACGAGCACAGATACGCAGTATTTT
>TRBV7-3|TRBJ1-2|TRBD1|-
CASSSDRGGYTF
TGTGCCAGCAGCTCAGACAGGGGGGGCTACACCTTC
>TRBV13|TRBJ2-3|TRBD2|few
CASSAGLVSTDTQYF
TGTGCCAGCAGCGCGGGACTAGTGAGCACAGATACGCAGTATTTT
>TRBV9|TRBJ1-4|TRBD1|-
CASSVEQGENGEKLFF
TGTGCCAGCAGCGTAGAGCAGGGGGAGAATGGTGAAAAACTGTTTTTT
>TRBV6-5|TRBJ1-1|-|-
CASSYPGSGENTEAFF
TGTGCCAGCAGTTACCCCGGATCAGGGGAAAACACTGAAGCTTTCTTT
>TRBV18|TRBJ2-2|-|-
CASSPQGYAGELFF
TGTGCCAGCTCCCCCCAGGGGTACGCCGGGGAGCTGTTTTTT
>TRBV29-1|TRBJ1-1|-|-
CSVDLWGSGRGNTEAFF
TGCAGCGTTGATTTGTGGGGTTCAGGACGGGGGAACACTGAAGCTTTCTTT
>TRBV7-8|TRBJ1-2|TRBD1|-
CASSLDRAAQGGYTF
TGTGCCAGCAGCTTGGACAGGGCCGCGCAAGGCGGCTACACCTTC
>TRBV10-3|TRBJ1-6|TRBD1|-
CAISERLGQNNSPLNF
TGTGCCATCAGTGAGCGGCTGGGACAGAATAATTCACCCCTCAACTTT
>TRBV6-5|TRBJ1-3|-|-
CASSYSERTTSTIYF
TGTGCCAGCAGTTACTCGGAGAGGACAACCTCTACCATATATTTT
>TRBV7-2|TRBJ2-1|-|-
CASKEGRYLSEQFF
TGTGCCAGCAAGGAGGGGCGGTATTTATCTGAGCAGTTCTTC
>TRBV11-2|TRBJ2-3|TRBD1|few
CASSRGQGGYTDTQYF
TGTGCCAGCAGCCGTGGACAGGGGGGATACACAGATACGCAGTATTTT
>TRBV19|TRBJ1-3|TRBD1|-
CASSTTGGSGNTIYF
TGTGCCAGTAGTACGACAGGGGGCTCTGGAAACACCATATATTTT
>TRBV6-1|TRBJ2-2|TRBD2|-
CASRGLAGVTGELFF
TGTGCCAGCAGGGGACTAGCGGGAGTTACCGGGGAGCTGTTTTTT
>TRBV5-6|TRBJ2-7|TRBD1|-
CASSSGQGYEQYF
TGTGCCAGCAGCTCTGGACAGGGTTACGAGCAGTACTTC
>TRBV18|TRBJ2-1|-|few
CASSTYNQGYNEQFF
TGTGCCAGCTCAACTTACAACCAGGGCTACAATGAGCAGTTCTTC
>TRBV5-1|TRBJ2-2|TRBD2|-
CASSLSVPSGGARTGELFF
TGCGCCAGCAGCTTGAGCGTTCCTAGCGGGGGGGCCCGCACCGGGGAGCTGTTTTTT
>TRBV7-9|TRBJ2-7|-|few
CASSPGTWDEQYF
TGTGCCAGCAGTCCGGGAACCTGGGACGAGCAGTACTTC
>TRBV7-2|TRBJ1-3|TRBD1|few
CASSRQGRSGNTIYF
TGTGCCAGCAGCCGACAGGGGCGGTCTGGAAACACCATATATTTT
>TRBV28|TRBJ2-2|-|-
CASSSGFPGELFF
TGTGCCAGCAGTTCAGGGTTCCCCGGGGAGCTGTTTTTT
>TRBV6-1|TRBJ1-5|-|-
CASSVLYNQPQHF
TGTGCCAGCAGTGTTTTGTACAATCAGCCCCAGCATTTT
>TRBV5-1|TRBJ1-1|-|-
CASSKAREGINTEAFF
TGCGCCAGCAGCAAGGCGAGGGAAGGGATTAACACTGAAGCTTTCTTT
>TRBV18|TRBJ2-7|TRBD1|-
CASSPAGGHSYEQYF
TGTGCCAGCTCACCAGCAGGGGGCCACTCCTACGAGCAGTACTTC
>TRBV4-1|TRBJ1-1|TRBD1|-
CASSQAFRQGVGTEAFF
TGCGCCAGCAGCCAAGCTTTTCGACAGGGGGTTGGTACTGAAGCTTTCTTT
>TRBV4-1|TRBJ1-1|-|-
CASSGPLKNTEAFF
TGCGCCAGCAGCGGGCCCTTAAAGAACACTGAAGCTTTCTTT
>TRBV5-6|TRBJ2-7|TRBD2|few
CASSLGLGYEQYF
TGTGCCAGCAGCCTGGGACTAGGCTACGAGCAGTACTTC